Below are 21 T cell receptor beta chains sequenced from a single sample in a study of T cell responses to AZD1222 COVID-19 vaccine. Using immunoSEQ multiplex PCR, the repertoire was profiled, and TCRdb retains in-frame clones only, with some absent. The sample has around 100,000 clones, about 86% seen once. The sample consisted of peripheral blood, taken on day 0 of AZD1222 vaccination. All receptors derive from an adult in good health.

The chain has TRBV12-3 or TRBV12-4 and TRBJ2-3; D call uncertain. The CDR3 loop spans 11 amino acids. V lost 6 bases to trimming and J lost 3 bases, with 4 bases between them. CDR3 sequence (DNA): TGTGCCAGCAGGGCAACAGATACGCAGTATTTT. Its translation is CASRATDTQYF.

J is TRBJ2-1 and V is TRBV15; D remains ambiguous. The germline gives CDR1 LNHNV, CDR2 YYDKDF (reference sequence). V lost 0 bases and J lost 3, with 12 bases in between. This CDR3 is 16 amino acids long. The CDR3 nucleotides are TGTGCCACCAGCAGAGATCGTGTGGCTAGCTACAATGAGCAGTTCTTC. It specifies CATSRDRVASYNEQFF. The full variable domain, completed using reference TRBV15 and TRBJ2-1, is DAMVIQNPRYQVTQFGKPVTLSCSQTLNHNVMYWYQQKSSQAPKLLFHYYDKDFNNEADTPDNFQSRRPNTSFCFLDIRSPGLGDTAMYLCATSRDRVASYNEQFFGPGTRLTVL.

CDR3 nucleotides: TGTGCTAGTGGTTTCGCGGGGGAGACCCAGTACTTC. Protein product: CASGFAGETQYF. The chain has TRBV12-5 and TRBJ2-5; D is possibly TRBD2 (6 bases). The CDR3 contains 12 residues. CDR1 is LGHNT, CDR2 FRNRAP, per germline. Between the trimmed V and J ends, which lost 3 bases and 5 bases, there was a span of 7 bases.

The V call is TRBV7-2, the J call TRBJ1-2, with 9 bases identical to TRBD1. After removal of 5 bases from V and 3 bases from J, the junction contained 13 bases not matched to a gene. The CDR3 has 17 residues. Germline-derived CDR1 and CDR2 are SGHTA and FQGNSA. The CDR3 nucleotides read TGTGCCAGCAGCGGATGGACAGGGGAGGACTTAGACTATGGCTACACCTTC. Its translation is CASSGWTGEDLDYGYTF.

The gene calls are TRBV7-2 and TRBJ2-5; the D is unclear. Trimming took 2 bases from V and 9 from J, leaving 10 bases between them. The CDR3 is 12 residues long. Germline V lookup: CDR1 SGHTA, CDR2 FQGNSA. The CDR3 reads CASSLPERAQYF. CDR3 sequence (DNA): TGTGCCAGCAGCTTACCCGAAAGGGCCCAGTACTTC.

This chain uses TRBV6-5 with TRBJ1-1; no firm D call. CDR1 and CDR2 from the germline V gene are MNHEY and SVGAGI. V lost 1 base and J 5 bases, leaving 8 bases between the germline ends. The CDR3 has 13 amino acids. CDR3 residues: CASSYLGKTEAFF. The DNA of the CDR3 is TGTGCCAGCAGTTACTTGGGGAAGACTGAAGCTTTCTTT.

This clone occurred a few times. This rearrangement joins TRBV3-1 (or the pseudogene TRBV3-2) to TRBJ1-4; D unresolved. CDR3 length equals 15 residues. Germline CDR1 is LGHDT and CDR2 is YNNKEL (reference sequence). V lost 4 bases, J lost 4 bases, and 13 bases lay in between. CDR3 nucleotide sequence: TGTGCCAGCAGCCCCATCGGGCCTTATAATGAAAAACTGTTTTTT. This gives the protein CASSPIGPYNEKLFF.

The gene calls are TRBV28 and TRBJ1-6; TRBD1 might be the D (6 bases). The germline V gene has CDR1 MDHEN and CDR2 SYDVKM. The CDR3 covers 14 residues. V lost 7 bases, J lost 8 bases, and 15 bases lay in between. The CDR3 loop reads CASILQGGDSPLHF. Written as DNA, the CDR3 is TGTGCCAGCATCTTACAGGGAGGTGATTCACCCCTCCACTTT. The full variable domain, in which reference TRBV28 and TRBJ1-6 provide the parts outside the CDR3, is DVKVTQSSRYLVKRTGEKVFLECVQDMDHENMFWYRQDPGLGLRLIYFSYDVKMKEKGDIPEGYSVSREKKERFSLILESASTNQTSMYLCASILQGGDSPLHFGNGTRLTVT.

The rearrangement links TRBV28 to TRBJ2-7, with 7 bases aligning to TRBD1. V lost 5 bases, J lost 6 bases, and 10 bases stayed unmatched. Germline CDR1 reads MDHEN; CDR2 reads SYDVKM. This CDR3 is built from 14 residues. CDR3 sequence reads: CASSMGQRGSEQYF. In DNA, the CDR3 is TGTGCCAGCAGTATGGGACAGAGAGGATCCGAGCAGTACTTC.

V is TRBV19 and J is TRBJ1-5, with TRBD1 as a possible D gene (5 bases). The germline V gene has CDR1 LNHDA and CDR2 SQIVND (reference sequence). This CDR3 is built from 15 residues. V was shortened by 5 bases and J by 4 bases, with 15 bases between the two germline ends. This CDR3 is CASSGGRETNQPQHF. The CDR3 nucleotides read TGTGCCAGTAGTGGGGGACGGGAGACAAATCAGCCCCAGCATTTT.

The chain recombines TRBV25-1 with TRBJ2-3, with 16 nucleotides matching TRBD2. The junction had 1 base not matched to a gene; V was cut back by 3 bases and J by 4 bases. The germline V gene has CDR1 MGHDK and CDR2 SYGVNS. The CDR3 contains 16 residues. Written as DNA, the CDR3 is TGTGCCAGCAGTGACGGGACTAGCGGGAGGGCAGATACGCAGTATTTT. This translates into CASSDGTSGRADTQYF.

The chain couples TRBV27 to TRBJ1-2; no reliable D call. Germline-derived CDR1 and CDR2 are MNHEY and SMNVEV (reference sequence). The CDR3 sequence is 13 residues long. V was cut by 6 bases and J by 3 bases, with 11 bases left in between. The CDR3 DNA is TGTGCCAGCAGCCCTCATGGGGACTATGGCTACACCTTC. Its protein product is CASSPHGDYGYTF.

The chain recombines TRBV18 with TRBJ2-5; D possibly uses TRBD1 or TRBD2 (5 bases each). CDR1 and CDR2 from the germline V gene are KGHSH and LQKENI. The CDR3 covers 15 residues. Trimming shortened V by 6 bases and J by 1 base, and 15 bases separated the two germline ends. This chain's CDR3 is CASSPLGGSQETQYF. In DNA, the CDR3 is TGTGCCAGCTCCCCTCTTGGGGGATCCCAAGAGACCCAGTACTTC.

This clone was seen a few times. The rearrangement uses TRBV20-1 and TRBJ2-5, with D possibly matching TRBD2 (6 bases). This CDR3 is built from 13 residues. Germline CDR1 DFQATT, CDR2 SNEGSKA (reference sequence). Trimming took off 3 bases at V and 1 base at J, with 9 bases between the two ends. CDR3 sequence reads: CSASSGGQETQYF. As DNA, the CDR3 is TGCAGTGCTAGTAGCGGAGGCCAAGAGACCCAGTACTTC.

This chain joins TRBV24-1 and TRBJ2-3, with D maybe TRBD2 (5 bases). CDR3 length equals 15 residues. CDR1 and CDR2 (germline): KGHDR, SFDVKD. Trimming stripped 1 base from V and 1 base from J, with 8 bases between. CDR3 nucleotides: TGTGCCACCAGTGATTTTTTTAGCGGCACAGATACGCAGTATTTT. This codes for CATSDFFSGTDTQYF.

This chain links TRBV7-9 with TRBJ2-7; TRBD2 matches at 9 bases. With V trimmed by 1 base and J by 3 bases, 13 bases remained unmatched. CDR1 and CDR2 (germline): SEHNR, FQNEAQ (reference sequence). This CDR3 comprises 18 residues. For the CDR3, the DNA is TGTGCCAGCAGCTTAGGGTTCAGGTCTAGCGGGACGAACTACGAGCAGTACTTC. Amino acid sequence: CASSLGFRSSGTNYEQYF.

The gene calls are TRBV28 and TRBJ1-2; 11 bases are shared with TRBD1. The CDR3 runs to 17 residues. After removal of 5 bases from V and 4 bases from J, the junction contained 12 bases not matched to a gene. Germline lookup yields CDR1 MDHEN and CDR2 SYDVKM. This CDR3 reads CASSGRDRDRGSYGYTF. The CDR3 DNA follows: TGTGCCAGCAGTGGAAGGGACCGGGACAGGGGGAGCTATGGCTACACCTTC.

This chain uses TRBV2 with TRBJ1-2; D perhaps matches TRBD1 (6 bases). The CDR3 covers 14 residues. Germline V gene data show CDR1 as SNHLY and CDR2 as FYNNEI. V lost 3 bases and J 7 bases, leaving 15 bases between the germline ends. CDR3 region: CASSEGLGAGGYTF. DNA for the CDR3: TGTGCCAGCAGTGAGGGTCTGGGGGCGGGTGGCTACACCTTC.

V usage is TRBV5-3 and J usage is TRBJ2-7; no reliable D call. TRBV5-3 is reported as an ORF; its role is uncertain. V lost 4 bases to trimming and J lost 1 base, with 9 bases between them. The CDR3 spans 13 residues. This chain's CDR3 is CARSLEISYEQYF. For the CDR3, the DNA is TGTGCCAGAAGCCTTGAGATTTCCTACGAGCAGTACTTC.

V usage is TRBV29-1 and J usage is TRBJ2-5; TRBD1 is a possible D gene (5 bases). This CDR3 is built from 12 residues. V lost 4 bases and J lost 1, with 7 bases in between. Germline V gene lookup returns CDR1 SQVTM and CDR2 ANQGSEA. Here the CDR3 reads CSVVDSQETQYF. The DNA for the CDR3 is TGCAGCGTTGTTGACAGCCAAGAGACCCAGTACTTC. The complete variable domain, with remaining parts taken from reference TRBV29-1 and TRBJ2-5, reads SAVISQKPSRDICQRGTSLTIQCQVDSQVTMMFWYRQQPGQSLTLIATANQGSEATYESGFVIDKFPISRPNLTFSTLTVSNMSPEDSSIYLCSVVDSQETQYFGPGTRLLVL.

The chain has TRBV25-1 and TRBJ1-2; TRBD1 might be the D (6 bases). Germline CDR1 MGHDK, CDR2 SYGVNS. The CDR3 consists of 12 residues. The V gene lost 8 bases and the J gene lost 2 bases, with 9 bases spanning the gap. The CDR3 nucleotides read TGTGCCAGCGGGGGGCCCAACTATGGCTACACCTTC. Translation gives CASGGPNYGYTF.